This T cell receptor delta chain was recorded in a study of gamma-delta chains in newborns, infants, children. Looking at the study overall: Innate gammadelta T cells reportedly expand polyclonally right after birth, driven by microbial exposure, per the title.

By share of the sample, this clone is medium-sized. Other nucleotide sequences from this sample produce the same CDR3. TCRdb re-called the reads with CATT. The table has a few thousand delta-chain clones, 40% to 60% seen once. Sequencing was done on a sample of blood. This TCR was sampled from a child who received the measles vaccine.

CDR3 region: CALGGTFSRPLGDTQALTAQLFF. DNA for the CDR3: TGTGCTCTTGGGGGGACCTTCTCCAGACCCCTGGGGGATACCCAAGCTTTGACAGCACAACTCTTCTTT. V and J are TRDV1 and TRDJ2; TRDD3 agrees at 11 bases. CDR1 TSWWSYY and CDR2 QGS come from the germline V gene. The CDR3 is made up of 23 amino acids. The V gene end was trimmed by 4 bases and the J gene end by 0 bases; junction bases not matched to a gene: 22.